This T cell receptor (beta chain) was captured by sequencing in a study of blood T cell repertoires in COVID-19. Study as a whole: Sites across the United States, Italy and Spain contributed samples from acute and convalescent COVID-19. T cells, B-cell-depleted T cells, or PBMCs supplied cDNA or gDNA.

In the original processing: Amplified reference gene primers provided the basis for estimating nucleated cell counts. Sequencing was performed with immunoSEQ multiplex PCR; in TCRdb, only in-frame clones are kept and a portion is missing. D and trimming come from the DNA, and the V and J calls and clone size come from that table. The table has about half a million clones, around 85% seen once; the top ten hold 3.2%. To note about this clone: An end of the junction does not agree with germline; a read error may underlie this.

The CDR3 is 14 amino acids. The germline V gene has CDR1 SGHRS and CDR2 YFSETQ. This receptor was taken from a human donor in a cohort sampled during active COVID-19. The gene calls are TRBV5-1 and TRBJ1-3, with D possibly matching TRBD1 (5 bases). The sample was peripheral blood. Here the CDR3 DNA reads TGCGCCCGCAGCCATGATGGGGGGGGAAACACCATATATTTT. Translating gives CARSHDGGGNTIYF.